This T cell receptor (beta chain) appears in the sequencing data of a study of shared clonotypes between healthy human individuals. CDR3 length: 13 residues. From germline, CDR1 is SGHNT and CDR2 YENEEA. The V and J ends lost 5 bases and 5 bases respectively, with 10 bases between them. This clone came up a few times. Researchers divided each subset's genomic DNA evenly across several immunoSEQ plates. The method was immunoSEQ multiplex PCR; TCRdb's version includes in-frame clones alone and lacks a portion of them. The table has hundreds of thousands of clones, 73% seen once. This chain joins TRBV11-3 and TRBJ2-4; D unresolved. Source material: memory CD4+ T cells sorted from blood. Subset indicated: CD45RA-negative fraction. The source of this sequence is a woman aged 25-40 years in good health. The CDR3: CASSRGAENIQYF. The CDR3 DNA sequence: TGTGCCAGCAGCCGAGGTGCCGAAAACATTCAGTACTTC.